The sequence of this TCR beta chain was determined in a study of shared clonotypes between healthy human individuals (dated by TCRdb to 2020 to 2022). Study-level background: The cohort included a few men and a couple of women between 18 and 49 years of age. The study deeply sequenced blood TCR repertoires of roughly five healthy adults to estimate repertoire size and the extent of clonotype sharing between individuals. Per donor, leukapheresis produced somewhere between about 0.9 and 9 billion PBMCs. Different laboratories and diverse techniques were used to prepare libraries and sequence TCR repertoires, to increase sequencing depth and limit assay-specific biases. Beyond this particular receptor, the publication reports: Sampling was limited to blood, and TCR repertoires in tissue likely differ from TCR repertoires in blood. The small number of donors limited the genetic and exposure-history diversity represented. Pairwise subsampling indicated that sequencing depth was expected to affect the degree of clonotype sharing among donors.

The donors were healthy, HIV-negative adults who had no recently reported acute infections or vaccinations. Every donor was a Caucasian adult residing in Nashville, Tennessee, USA. In the unsorted samples, 90 million to 100 million PBMCs were counted, and genomic DNA was extracted using the QIAamp DNA Blood Mini kit. Blood was obtained by leukapheresis, after which PBMCs were separated by Ficoll-Histopaque density gradient centrifugation and cryopreserved in liquid nitrogen vapor phase. TCR CDR3 regions were amplified from genomic DNA by multiplex PCR using the deep immunoSEQ assay. For each cell subset, the extracted genomic DNA was distributed evenly across all wells of several immunoSEQ 96-well plates, and each plate served as one replicate. For unsorted PBMC, each replicate PCR was loaded with roughly 330 ng genomic DNA, equivalent to some 27,000 T cell genomes. Ten immunoSEQ deep assay plates were used to sequence unsorted PBMC genomic DNA. Purified libraries were quantified with a Qubit 3.0 fluorometer, sized on a Bioanalyzer 2100, and re-quantified with the KAPA Library Quantification kit. Every immunoSEQ 96-well plate was sequenced on a dedicated single-read 150-cycle Illumina NextSeq 550 flow cell. Under the source paper's analysis protocol: The immunoSEQ output contained only junctional sequences without quality scores, so filtering could not match that applied to full-length reads. Sequences were annotated with PyIR, a Python wrapper for IgBLAST v1.9, and V/J genes and CDR3 were assigned using IMGT germline references. Reads with weak V/J assignments (E-value above 1e-6), missing CDR3, stop codons, out-of-frame junctions, or ambiguous translated residues were removed. V3J clonotypes were defined by identical inferred V gene, J gene, and CDR3 amino acid sequence. Percentage overlap between repertoires was computed as shared unique clonotypes divided by the size of the smaller repertoire. Three approaches were used to assess repertoire richness: RTK rarefaction, the Chao1 estimator, and Recon v2.1 estimates of unobserved clonotypes. As stored in TCRdb, this immuneACCESS dataset retains in-frame rearrangements with V and J assigned. A fraction of the clones does not appear; measured against another copy, unresolved V genes explain less than half of the discrepancy, and the remainder lacks a known reason. D and trimming were read from the DNA, whereas the V and J calls and clone size are those reported in that table. Recorded for this sample are 470,000 or so clones; about 78% of them occurred a single time. The top ten hold about 12% of the sample.

As regards this clone: It lacks a known antigen. Base-call qualities are not available, and no considerably larger clone is one nucleotide away.

The germline V gene gives CDR1 as SGHNT and CDR2 as YENEEA. Inclusive of the bounding cysteine and phenylalanine, the CDR3 is 15 residues long. Just CDR3 DNA is preserved here, 45 bases in frame from base 1. Between the V and J ends, shortened by 3 bases and 0 bases respectively, the junction contains 8 bases. This sequence was found in a woman between 35 and 50 years old in good health. Some clones in this sample may be carry-over from other donors' samples. The rearranged segments are TRBV11-3 and TRBJ1-4; no D gene is confidently identified. The specimen was PBMCs. CDR3 sequence: CASSFWSATNEKLFF. The base sequence is TGTGCCAGCAGCTTTTGGTCTGCAACTAATGAAAAACTGTTTTTT.